This TCR beta chain was recovered during a study of blood T cell repertoires in COVID-19. Overall study context: Sites in the United States, Italy and Spain provided acute and convalescent COVID-19 samples. Sources were T cells, B-cell-depleted T cells, or PBMCs; the material itself was cDNA or gDNA.

How the authors handled the data: Reference gene primer amplification gave estimated nucleated cell counts. Sequenced by immunoSEQ multiplex PCR; TCRdb stores in-frame clones only, minus some. V, J and clone size are taken as reported in that table, and D and trimming were inferred from the DNA itself. The sample includes 250,000 to 350,000 clones, about 88% of them seen just once. The CDR3 is 16 amino acids. Germline V gene sequence: CDR1 MNHEY, CDR2 SMNVEV (reference sequence). The trim removed 5 bases at V and 6 bases at J, leaving 13 bases unmatched. The J gene is TRBJ1-5, the V gene TRBV27; 7 bases match TRBD1. The clonotype originates from a woman aged 60-75 years with acute or convalescent COVID-19. Sequencing was done on a sample of peripheral blood. The CDR3 region is CASSPPPRQGGQPQHF. For the CDR3, the DNA is TGTGCCAGCAGTCCCCCCCCGCGACAGGGCGGTCAGCCCCAGCATTTT.